Reported below is one T cell receptor beta chain. Its target is not known. The sample comes from a study of radiation and T cells in renal cell carcinoma. At the level of the study: Nephrectomy followed 15 Gy stereotactic body radiation by 4 weeks.

Study outcomes and limitations: In blood, top tumor clones expanded by 2 weeks, shrinking by 4.

TCRdb keeps only in-frame clones here, not all; method: immunoSEQ multiplex PCR. In the table there are around 80,000 clones, 82% of which are singletons. The CDR3 sequence is 13 residues long. V lost 5 bases and J lost 4, with 8 bases in between. Germline lookup yields CDR1 MNHNS and CDR2 SASEGT. Time point in this sample: blood 2 weeks post-SBRT. This sample's treatment: 15 Gy SBRT to primary tumor, nephrectomy 4 weeks later. Radiation-treated patients gave blood at baseline, week 2 and week 4. The tumor was a clear cell renal cell carcinoma. The input for sequencing was blood, taken from a patient whose treatment included radiotherapy and nephrectomy. This chain connects TRBV6-1 to TRBJ2-2, with a possible D match to TRBD1 (6 bases). This TCR was sampled from a man in his sixties with renal cell carcinoma. The CDR3 DNA reads as TGTGCCAGCAGTCAGGGGCCCACCGGGGAGCTGTTTTTT. It codes for CASSQGPTGELFF.